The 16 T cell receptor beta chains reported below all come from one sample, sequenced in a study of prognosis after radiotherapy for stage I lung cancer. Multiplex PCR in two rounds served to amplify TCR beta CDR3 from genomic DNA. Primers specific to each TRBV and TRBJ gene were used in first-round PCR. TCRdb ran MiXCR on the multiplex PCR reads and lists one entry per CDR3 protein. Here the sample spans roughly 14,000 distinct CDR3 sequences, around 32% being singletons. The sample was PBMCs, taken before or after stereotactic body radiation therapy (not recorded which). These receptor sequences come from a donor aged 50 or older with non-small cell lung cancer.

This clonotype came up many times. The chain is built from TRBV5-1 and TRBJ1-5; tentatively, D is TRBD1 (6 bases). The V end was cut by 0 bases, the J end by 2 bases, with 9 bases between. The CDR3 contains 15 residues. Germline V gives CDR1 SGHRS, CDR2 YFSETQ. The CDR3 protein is CASSLEGDGNQPQHF. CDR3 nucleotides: TGCGCCAGCAGCTTGGAGGGGGACGGCAATCAGCCCCAGCATTTT. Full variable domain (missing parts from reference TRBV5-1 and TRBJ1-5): KAGVTQTPRYLIKTRGQQVTLSCSPISGHRSVSWYQQTPGQGLQFLFEYFSETQRNKGNFPGRFSGRQFSNSRSEMNVSTLELGDSALYLCASSLEGDGNQPQHFGDGTRLSIL.

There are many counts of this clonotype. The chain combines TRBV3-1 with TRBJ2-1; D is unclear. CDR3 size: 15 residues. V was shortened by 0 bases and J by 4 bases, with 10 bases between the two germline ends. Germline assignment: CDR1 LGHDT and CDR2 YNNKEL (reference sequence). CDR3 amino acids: CASSQDWAFYNEQFF. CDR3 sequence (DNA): TGTGCCAGCAGCCAAGATTGGGCATTTTACAATGAGCAGTTCTTC.

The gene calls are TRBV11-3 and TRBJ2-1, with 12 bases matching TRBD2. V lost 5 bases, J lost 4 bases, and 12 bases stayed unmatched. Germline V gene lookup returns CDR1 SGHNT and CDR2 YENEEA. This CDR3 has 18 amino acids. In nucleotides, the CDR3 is TGTGCCAGCAGCCCAGATCCGGTACTAGCGGGAGGTTACAATGAGCAGTTCTTC. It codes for CASSPDPVLAGGYNEQFF. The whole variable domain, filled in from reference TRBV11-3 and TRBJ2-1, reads EAGVVQSPRYKIIEKKQPVAFWCNPISGHNTLYWYLQNLGQGPELLIRYENEEAVDDSQLPKDRFSAERLKGVDSTLKIQPAELGDSAVYLCASSPDPVLAGGYNEQFFGPGTRLTVL.

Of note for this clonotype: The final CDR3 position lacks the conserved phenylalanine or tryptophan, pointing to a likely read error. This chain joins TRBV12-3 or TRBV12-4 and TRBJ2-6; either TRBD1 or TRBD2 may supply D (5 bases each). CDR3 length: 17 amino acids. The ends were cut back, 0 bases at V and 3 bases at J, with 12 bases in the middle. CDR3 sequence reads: CASSLAGTPFGANVLTS. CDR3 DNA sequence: TGTGCCAGCAGTTTAGCGGGGACGCCCTTTGGGGCCAACGTCCTGACTTCC.

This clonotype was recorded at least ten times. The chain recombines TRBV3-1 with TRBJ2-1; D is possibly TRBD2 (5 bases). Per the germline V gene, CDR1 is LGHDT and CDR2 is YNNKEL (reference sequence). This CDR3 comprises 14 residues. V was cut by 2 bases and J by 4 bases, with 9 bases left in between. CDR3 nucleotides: TGTGCCAGCAGCCAACTTCCGGGGTACAATGAGCAGTTCTTC. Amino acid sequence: CASSQLPGYNEQFF.

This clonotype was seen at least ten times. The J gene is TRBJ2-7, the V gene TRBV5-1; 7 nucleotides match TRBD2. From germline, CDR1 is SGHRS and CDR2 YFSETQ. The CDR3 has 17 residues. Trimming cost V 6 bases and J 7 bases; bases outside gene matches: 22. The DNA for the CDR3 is TGCGCCAGCAAGGCAGCCGGTCTCCAGCGGGGTGGGGGGGAGCAGTACTTC. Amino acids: CASKAAGLQRGGGEQYF.

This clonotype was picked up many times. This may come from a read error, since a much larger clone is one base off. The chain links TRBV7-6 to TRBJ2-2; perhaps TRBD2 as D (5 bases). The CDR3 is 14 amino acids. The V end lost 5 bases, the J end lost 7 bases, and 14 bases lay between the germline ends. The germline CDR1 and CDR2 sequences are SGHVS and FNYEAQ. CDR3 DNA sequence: TGTGCCAGCAGCGCACGCGGGTCTAGCGGGGAGCTGTTTTTT. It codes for CASSARGSSGELFF.

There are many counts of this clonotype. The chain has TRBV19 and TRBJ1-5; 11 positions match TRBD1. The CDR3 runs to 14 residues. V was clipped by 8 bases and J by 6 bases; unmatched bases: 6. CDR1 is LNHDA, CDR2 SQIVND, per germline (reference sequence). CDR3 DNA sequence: TGTGCCAGTTCCGGGACAGGGGGTCGTCAGCCCCAGCATTTT. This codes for CASSGTGGRQPQHF.

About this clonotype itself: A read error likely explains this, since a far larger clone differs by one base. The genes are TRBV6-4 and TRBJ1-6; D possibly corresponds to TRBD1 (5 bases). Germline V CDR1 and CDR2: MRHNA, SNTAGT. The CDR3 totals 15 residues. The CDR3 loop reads CASSYRQGGNSPHHF. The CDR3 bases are TGTGCCAGCAGTTACCGCCAGGGTGGTAATTCACCCCACCACTTT.

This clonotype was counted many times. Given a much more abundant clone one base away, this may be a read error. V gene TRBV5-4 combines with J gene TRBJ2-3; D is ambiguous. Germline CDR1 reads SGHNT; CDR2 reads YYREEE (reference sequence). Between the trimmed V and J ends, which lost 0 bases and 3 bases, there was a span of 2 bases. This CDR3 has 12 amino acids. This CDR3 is CASSLDTDTQYF. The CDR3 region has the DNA TGTGCCAGCAGCTTGGATACAGATACGCAGTATTTT.

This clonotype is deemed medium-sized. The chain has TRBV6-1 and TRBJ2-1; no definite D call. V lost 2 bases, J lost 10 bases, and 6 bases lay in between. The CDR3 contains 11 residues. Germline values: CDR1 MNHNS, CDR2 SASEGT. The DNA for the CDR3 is TGTGCCAGCAGTGAATGGGGAGAGCAGTTCTTC. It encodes CASSEWGEQFF.

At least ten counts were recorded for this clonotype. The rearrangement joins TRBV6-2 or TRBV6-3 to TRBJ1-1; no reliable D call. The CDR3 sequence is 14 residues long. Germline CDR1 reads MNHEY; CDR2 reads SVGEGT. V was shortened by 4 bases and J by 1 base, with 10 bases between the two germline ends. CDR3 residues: CASSSISRNTEAFF. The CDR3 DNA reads TGTGCCAGCAGTTCGATTAGCAGGAACACTGAAGCTTTCTTT.

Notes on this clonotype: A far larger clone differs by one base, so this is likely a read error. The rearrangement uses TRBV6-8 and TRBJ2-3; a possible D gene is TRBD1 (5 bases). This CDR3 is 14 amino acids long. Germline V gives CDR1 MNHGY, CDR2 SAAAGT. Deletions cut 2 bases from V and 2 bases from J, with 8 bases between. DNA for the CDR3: TGTGCCAGCAGTTACGTACAGGCCACAGATACGCAGTATTTT. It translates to CASSYVQATDTQYF.

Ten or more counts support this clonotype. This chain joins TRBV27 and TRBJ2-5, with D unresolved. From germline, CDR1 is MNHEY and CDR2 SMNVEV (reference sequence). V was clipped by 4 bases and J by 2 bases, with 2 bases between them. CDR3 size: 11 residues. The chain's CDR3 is CASSSQETQYF. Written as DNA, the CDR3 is TGTGCCAGCAGTTCACAAGAGACCCAGTACTTC.

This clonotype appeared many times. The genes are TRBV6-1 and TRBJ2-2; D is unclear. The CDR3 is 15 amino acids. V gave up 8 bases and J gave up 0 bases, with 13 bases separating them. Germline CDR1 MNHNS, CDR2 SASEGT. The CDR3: CASFPLNANTGELFF. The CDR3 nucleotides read TGTGCCAGCTTCCCCTTAAACGCGAACACCGGGGAGCTGTTTTTT.

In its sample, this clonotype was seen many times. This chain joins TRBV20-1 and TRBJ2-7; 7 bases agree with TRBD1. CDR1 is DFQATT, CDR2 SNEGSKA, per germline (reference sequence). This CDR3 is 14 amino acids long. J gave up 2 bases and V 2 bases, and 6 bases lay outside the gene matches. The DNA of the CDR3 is TGCAGTGCTAGAACCGGGACAGCAGCCTACGAGCAGTACTTC. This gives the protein CSARTGTAAYEQYF.